These 18 T cell receptor beta chains were sequenced from one sample in a study of blood T cell repertoires in COVID-19. Sequenced by immunoSEQ multiplex PCR; TCRdb stores in-frame clones only, minus some. The sample lists some 130,000 clones; 86% were seen once. Material: peripheral blood. The source of these receptors is a woman aged 70-85 years with COVID-19, enrolled during active disease.

The chain couples TRBV3-1 (or the pseudogene TRBV3-2) to TRBJ2-2, with TRBD2 identical over 11 bases. CDR1 is LGHDT and CDR2 is YNNKEL in the germline V gene (reference sequence). The CDR3 extends over 16 amino acids. V trimming: 4 bases; J trimming: 4 bases; junction bases outside the gene matches: 5. The CDR3 nucleotides are TGTGCCAGCAGCCTAGCGGGGGGGCGAGGCACCGGGGAGCTGTTTTTT. Amino acid sequence: CASSLAGGRGTGELFF.

As DNA, the CDR3 is TGTGCCAGCAGAAAACTAGGGGCTAGCGGGGGCTCCAGCACAGATACGCAGTATTTT. Its protein is CASRKLGASGGSSTDTQYF. This chain uses TRBV27 with TRBJ2-3, with TRBD2 matching 10 bases. The CDR3 contains 19 residues. Per the germline V gene, CDR1 is MNHEY and CDR2 is SMNVEV (reference sequence). V was clipped by 6 bases and J by 0 bases; unmatched bases: 15.

This clone turned up a few times. The chain is built from TRBV7-9 and TRBJ1-5; TRBD1 is a possible D gene (6 bases). The CDR3 contains 13 residues. CDR1 SEHNR and CDR2 FQNEAQ come from the germline V gene (reference sequence). Deletions cut 5 bases from V and 7 bases from J, with 12 bases between. The CDR3 loop reads CASSEGVGQPQHF. CDR3 coding DNA: TGTGCCAGCAGCGAGGGGGTAGGGCAGCCCCAGCATTTT.

This chain connects TRBV7-8 to TRBJ1-5; TRBD1 agrees at 7 bases. V shed 5 bases, J shed 2 bases, and the junction held 6 bases outside the gene matches. CDR1 is SGHVS, CDR2 FQNEAQ, per germline. CDR3 length equals 15 residues. CDR3 region: CASSPYRGRNQPQHF. The CDR3 nucleotides are TGTGCCAGCAGCCCTTACAGGGGACGCAATCAGCCCCAGCATTTT. Based on the CDR3 plus reference TRBV7-8 and TRBJ1-5, the full variable domain is GAGVSQSPRYKVAKRGQDVALRCDPISGHVSLFWYQQALGQGPEFLTYFQNEAQLDKSGLPSDRFFAERPEGSVSTLKIQRTQQEDSAVYLCASSPYRGRNQPQHFGDGTRLSIL.

J is TRBJ1-6 and V is TRBV10-1; no definite D call. Germline V gene sequence: CDR1 WNHNN, CDR2 SYGVQD (reference sequence). This CDR3 has 13 amino acids. V lost 7 bases, J lost 7 bases, and 11 bases lay in between. The CDR3, as DNA: TGCGCCAGCACGCGGTTGTTGAATTCACCCCTCCACTTT. Residues: CASTRLLNSPLHF.

The chain has TRBV19 and TRBJ1-5; maybe TRBD1 (6 bases). V lost 7 bases and J 0 bases, leaving 10 bases between the germline ends. Germline V lookup: CDR1 LNHDA, CDR2 SQIVND (reference sequence). This CDR3 spans 14 amino acids. DNA for the CDR3: TGTGCCAGTAAGTGGACAGATAGCAATCAGCCCCAGCATTTT. It translates to CASKWTDSNQPQHF.

The chain is built from TRBV18 and TRBJ1-1, with TRBD1 as a possible D gene (5 bases). The V gene's germline CDR1 is KGHSH and CDR2 LQKENI. Trimming cost V 1 base and J 0 bases, with 9 bases left between them. CDR3 length equals 15 residues. CDR3 sequence: CASSPRGGVNTEAFF. In nucleotides, the CDR3 is TGTGCCAGCTCACCACGCGGGGGAGTGAACACTGAAGCTTTCTTT.

V is TRBV20-1 and J is TRBJ1-3; D is undetermined. Per germline, CDR1 DFQATT and CDR2 SNEGSKA (reference sequence). CDR3 length: 16 residues. Trimming pared 3 bases from V and 0 bases from J, leaving 15 bases between. The CDR3 sequence is CSASSSVLDSGNTIYF. The CDR3 nucleotides read TGCAGTGCTAGTTCATCCGTATTAGACTCTGGAAACACCATATATTTT.

The rearrangement joins TRBV5-4 to TRBJ2-3; TRBD2 aligns across 7 bases. This CDR3 has 14 amino acids. V lost 1 base and J lost 5; bases outside the gene matches: 4. Germline V CDR1 and CDR2: SGHNT, YYREEE (reference sequence). The CDR3, as DNA: TGTGCCAGCAGCTTGAGTGGGGGGGGAGATACGCAGTATTTT. Protein: CASSLSGGGDTQYF.

The rearrangement links TRBV15 to TRBJ1-6; no firm D call. Trimming left V 2 bases short and J 7 bases short, with 15 bases between. CDR3 length: 16 residues. CDR1 LNHNV and CDR2 YYDKDF come from the germline V gene (reference sequence). The CDR3 protein is CATSRLHGLQNSPLHF. CDR3 in DNA: TGTGCCACCAGCAGATTGCACGGACTCCAAAATTCACCCCTCCACTTT.

The chain carries TRBV7-2 and TRBJ2-2; 9 bases fit TRBD1. The V segment lost 0 bases and the J segment 6 bases; nucleotides outside the gene matches: 8. This CDR3 has 17 amino acids. Germline values: CDR1 SGHTA, CDR2 FQGNSA. CDR3 DNA: TGTGCCAGCAGCTTAGCCCCACAGGGGGCGTCTGCCGGGGAGCTGTTTTTT. Protein product: CASSLAPQGASAGELFF.

The chain links TRBV12-3 or TRBV12-4 to TRBJ1-5; perhaps TRBD1 as D (5 bases). This CDR3 contains 12 residues. The V end lost 7 bases, the J end lost 6 bases, and 10 bases lay between the germline ends. The CDR3 is CASTLGGQPQHF. CDR3 DNA sequence: TGTGCCAGCACCTTGGGGGGTCAGCCCCAGCATTTT.

The chain links TRBV5-1 to TRBJ2-7; 8 bases fit TRBD1. After removal of 3 bases from V and 2 bases from J, the junction contained 7 bases not matched to a gene. This CDR3 region has 15 residues. Germline V gene sequence: CDR1 SGHRS, CDR2 YFSETQ. In DNA, the CDR3 is TGCGCCAGCAGCTACGCGACAGGGGAAGCCTACGAGCAGTACTTC. It specifies CASSYATGEAYEQYF.

V and J are TRBV7-2 and TRBJ2-7; possible D gene TRBD2, 6 bases. This CDR3 region has 13 residues. V was shortened by 1 base and J by 3 bases, with 7 bases between the two germline ends. Germline V lookup: CDR1 SGHTA, CDR2 FQGNSA. This CDR3 is CASSLGGLYEQYF. CDR3 nucleotide sequence: TGTGCCAGCAGCTTAGGGGGACTCTACGAGCAGTACTTC.

This chain joins TRBV19 and TRBJ1-2, with 10 nucleotides matching TRBD1. There are 17 residues in the CDR3. The V segment lost 8 bases and the J segment 4 bases; nucleotides outside the gene matches: 16. Per the germline V gene, CDR1 is LNHDA and CDR2 is SQIVND (reference sequence). The CDR3 spells CASESSGTGDTLYGYTF. CDR3 in DNA: TGTGCCAGTGAATCGTCCGGGACAGGGGACACCCTCTATGGCTACACCTTC.

V and J are TRBV20-1 and TRBJ2-7; TRBD2 aligns across 13 bases. The germline V gene encodes CDR1 DFQATT and CDR2 SNEGSKA (reference sequence). J gave up 0 bases and V 3 bases, and 5 bases lay outside the gene matches. The CDR3 length is 16 residues. The CDR3 region is CSASSGTSGDSYEQYF. CDR3 bases: TGCAGTGCTAGTTCCGGGACTAGCGGGGACTCCTACGAGCAGTACTTC.

The V and J genes are TRBV7-9 and TRBJ2-7; 10 positions match TRBD2. Germline V gene sequence: CDR1 SEHNR, CDR2 FQNEAQ (reference sequence). V shed 4 bases and J 2 bases; nucleotides not matched to a gene: 14. This CDR3 has 18 residues. CDR3 residues: CASSSGQNLAGVPYEQYF. CDR3 DNA: TGTGCCAGCAGCTCCGGACAGAACCTAGCGGGGGTCCCCTACGAGCAGTACTTC. The full variable domain, its missing parts supplied by reference TRBV7-9 and TRBJ2-7, is DTGVSQNPRHKITKRGQNVTFRCDPISEHNRLYWYRQTLGQGPEFLTYFQNEAQLEKSRLLSDRFSAERPKGSFSTLEIQRTEQGDSAMYLCASSSGQNLAGVPYEQYFGPGTRLTVT.

The chain has TRBV7-8 and TRBJ1-5; possibly TRBD1 for D (6 bases). V was clipped by 5 bases and J by 11 bases, with 19 bases between them. This CDR3 contains 14 residues. Germline V gives CDR1 SGHVS, CDR2 FQNEAQ. The CDR3 loop reads CASSQDRARGAQHF. The CDR3 coding sequence is TGTGCCAGCAGCCAGGACAGAGCGCGTGGGGCCCAGCATTTT.